The rows below give T cell receptor beta chains drawn from one sample of a study of long-term antiretroviral therapy in people with HIV. Libraries were prepared by immunoSEQ multiplex PCR; TCRdb keeps only in-frame clonotypes and omits some of them. The data hold about 19,000 clones, with roughly four fifths observed a single time. Sequencing used unsorted PBMCs, obtained 2.2 years after starting antiretroviral therapy. All receptors come from a man between 50 and 59 years old with HIV. Each CDR3 is given with its conserved first and last residue. The D gene is left open where the match is weak. Clone size is stated in some rows and not others, as once, few, many or a class when expanded.

d_gene: .; j_gene: TRBJ2-2; v_gene: TRBV4-3; abundance: .; CDR3nt: TGCGCCAGCAGCCAGGGAGCGAACACCGGGGAGCTGTTTTTT; CDR3aa: CASSQGANTGELFF
d_gene: .; j_gene: TRBJ1-2; v_gene: TRBV2; abundance: .; CDR3nt: TGTGCCAGCACAGGGGAAAACTATGGCTACACCTTC; CDR3aa: CASTGENYGYTF
d_gene: TRBD1; j_gene: TRBJ2-5; v_gene: TRBV19; abundance: few; CDR3nt: TGTGCCAGTAGTACCGGGACAGGGGGTTTGGAGACCCAGTACTTC; CDR3aa: CASSTGTGGLETQYF
d_gene: TRBD1; j_gene: TRBJ2-7; v_gene: TRBV27; abundance: .; CDR3nt: TGTGCCAGCAGTGCTCCGGGACAGGCTTCCTACGAGCAGTACTTC; CDR3aa: CASSAPGQASYEQYF
d_gene: .; j_gene: TRBJ1-2; v_gene: TRBV5-5; abundance: .; CDR3nt: TGTGCCAGCAGCCCTTTGGTCCCGGGCCCTCGGGGGTATGGCTACACCTTC; CDR3aa: CASSPLVPGPRGYGYTF
d_gene: .; j_gene: TRBJ2-7; v_gene: TRBV9; abundance: .; CDR3nt: TGTGCCAGCAGCGTAGGGCAGATCTCCGACGAGCAGTACTTC; CDR3aa: CASSVGQISDEQYF
d_gene: .; j_gene: TRBJ2-7; v_gene: TRBV2; abundance: .; CDR3nt: TGTGCCAGCAGTGATGGGACACCCTCCTACGAGCAGTACTTC; CDR3aa: CASSDGTPSYEQYF
d_gene: TRBD1; j_gene: TRBJ2-3; v_gene: TRBV2; abundance: .; CDR3nt: TGTGCCAGCAGTAGGGACAGGGGAATTAAGTCGGATACGCAGTATTTT; CDR3aa: CASSRDRGIKSDTQYF
d_gene: .; j_gene: TRBJ1-2; v_gene: TRBV29-1; abundance: .; CDR3nt: TGCAGCGATCGGGAGGGAGGGAATCTTGGCTACACCTTC; CDR3aa: CSDREGGNLGYTF
d_gene: .; j_gene: TRBJ2-7; v_gene: TRBV6-5; abundance: few; CDR3nt: TGTGCCAGCAGTTACTCAGGCAGGAGGGACTACGAGCAGTACTTC; CDR3aa: CASSYSGRRDYEQYF
d_gene: .; j_gene: TRBJ1-2; v_gene: TRBV6-5; abundance: .; CDR3nt: TGTGCCAGCAGACAACTTCCCCTAGGTTACACCTTC; CDR3aa: CASRQLPLGYTF
d_gene: .; j_gene: TRBJ1-1; v_gene: TRBV6-1; abundance: .; CDR3nt: TGTGCCAGCAGTGATACTAAAGCTTTCTTT; CDR3aa: CASSDTKAFF
d_gene: .; j_gene: TRBJ1-6; v_gene: TRBV11-2; abundance: .; CDR3nt: TGTGCCAGCAGCTTAGATACGCGATCACCCCTCCACTTT; CDR3aa: CASSLDTRSPLHF
d_gene: TRBD1; j_gene: TRBJ2-1; v_gene: TRBV7-2; abundance: .; CDR3nt: TGTGCCAGCAGCTTCGGACAGGGTAGGAATGAGCAGTTCTTC; CDR3aa: CASSFGQGRNEQFF
d_gene: .; j_gene: TRBJ1-2; v_gene: TRBV6-4; abundance: .; CDR3nt: TGTGCCAGCACTGACGGGAGCTTTGGCTACACCTTC; CDR3aa: CASTDGSFGYTF
d_gene: TRBD1; j_gene: TRBJ2-2; v_gene: TRBV7-9; abundance: .; CDR3nt: TGTGCCGGTTCACAGGGGGAAGACACCGGGGAGCTGTTTTTT; CDR3aa: CAGSQGEDTGELFF
d_gene: .; j_gene: TRBJ1-2; v_gene: TRBV28; abundance: .; CDR3nt: TGTGCCGGAAAACAGGGAGACTATGGCTACACCTTC; CDR3aa: CAGKQGDYGYTF
d_gene: .; j_gene: TRBJ2-1; v_gene: TRBV29-1; abundance: .; CDR3nt: TGCAGCGTTGTCCCTAGCTCCTACAATGAGCAGTTCTTC; CDR3aa: CSVVPSSYNEQFF
d_gene: .; j_gene: TRBJ2-1; v_gene: TRBV19; abundance: .; CDR3nt: TGTGCCAGTAGTATGATAGGAGGTTACAATGAGCAGTTCTTC; CDR3aa: CASSMIGGYNEQFF
d_gene: .; j_gene: TRBJ2-7; v_gene: TRBV11-2; abundance: once; CDR3nt: TGTGCCAGCAGCTTAGAGGGAGGTTTCGAGCAGTACTTC; CDR3aa: CASSLEGGFEQYF
d_gene: .; j_gene: TRBJ1-5; v_gene: TRBV28; abundance: .; CDR3nt: TGTGCCAGCTTCAGGAGGGAGGGAGATCAGCCCCAGCATTTT; CDR3aa: CASFRREGDQPQHF
d_gene: .; j_gene: TRBJ2-5; v_gene: TRBV5-4; abundance: .; CDR3nt: TGTGCCAGCAGCTCCCCTTGGGGGGCCCAAGAGACCCAGTACTTC; CDR3aa: CASSSPWGAQETQYF
d_gene: .; j_gene: TRBJ1-1; v_gene: TRBV5-4; abundance: .; CDR3nt: TGTGCCAGCAGCTTGTCAGGCACGAACACTGAAGCTTTCTTT; CDR3aa: CASSLSGTNTEAFF
d_gene: TRBD1; j_gene: TRBJ1-2; v_gene: TRBV7-9; abundance: few; CDR3nt: TGTGCCTGCAGCCTGGAGGGACAGGGTAGGAGTGGCTACACCTTC; CDR3aa: CACSLEGQGRSGYTF
d_gene: .; j_gene: TRBJ2-7; v_gene: TRBV2; abundance: .; CDR3nt: TGTGCCAGCAGTGTTCAGGGTACCTACGAGCAGTACTTC; CDR3aa: CASSVQGTYEQYF
d_gene: TRBD1; j_gene: TRBJ2-7; v_gene: TRBV28; abundance: once; CDR3nt: TGTGCCAGCAGTTTGGACAGGTCCCACGAGCAGTACTTC; CDR3aa: CASSLDRSHEQYF
d_gene: .; j_gene: TRBJ2-1; v_gene: TRBV6-5; abundance: .; CDR3nt: TGTGCCAGCAGCTATGGACTTAACAATGAGCAGTTCTTC; CDR3aa: CASSYGLNNEQFF
d_gene: TRBD2; j_gene: TRBJ2-1; v_gene: TRBV28; abundance: .; CDR3nt: TGTGCCAGCAGTTTATCCCTCGGGGTAGCGGGAGGTGAGGAGCAGTTCTTC; CDR3aa: CASSLSLGVAGGEEQFF
d_gene: .; j_gene: TRBJ2-3; v_gene: TRBV27; abundance: .; CDR3nt: TGTGCCAGCAGTTTCATTAGGACAGATACGCAGTATTTT; CDR3aa: CASSFIRTDTQYF
d_gene: .; j_gene: TRBJ1-5; v_gene: TRBV27; abundance: few; CDR3nt: TGTGCCAGCAGTTTGTGGGGGCACCAGCCCCAGCATTTT; CDR3aa: CASSLWGHQPQHF
d_gene: .; j_gene: TRBJ2-5; v_gene: TRBV29-1; abundance: .; CDR3nt: TGCAGCGCTGTCGACGACCAAGAGACCCAGTACTTC; CDR3aa: CSAVDDQETQYF
d_gene: .; j_gene: TRBJ2-2; v_gene: TRBV7-2; abundance: once; CDR3nt: TGTGCCAGCAGCTCTTTGGGCGTCAGCGGGGAGCTGTTTTTT; CDR3aa: CASSSLGVSGELFF
d_gene: .; j_gene: TRBJ2-4; v_gene: TRBV6-6; abundance: .; CDR3nt: TGTGCCAGCAGCCCCTCTACCTGGATAGCCAAAAACATTCAGTACTTC; CDR3aa: CASSPSTWIAKNIQYF
d_gene: .; j_gene: TRBJ1-1; v_gene: TRBV4-3; abundance: .; CDR3nt: TGCGCCAGCAGCCAAGCGTTATACATGAACACTGAAGCTTTCTTT; CDR3aa: CASSQALYMNTEAFF
d_gene: TRBD1; j_gene: TRBJ1-1; v_gene: TRBV7-8; abundance: .; CDR3nt: TGTGCCAGCAGCCGATACAGGGGCACTGAAGCTTTCTTT; CDR3aa: CASSRYRGTEAFF
d_gene: TRBD1; j_gene: TRBJ2-3; v_gene: TRBV5-4; abundance: .; CDR3nt: TGTGCCAGCAGCCACGGGACAGCCACAGATACGCAGTATTTT; CDR3aa: CASSHGTATDTQYF
d_gene: .; j_gene: TRBJ2-7; v_gene: TRBV7-2; abundance: .; CDR3nt: TGTGCCAGCAGCTTAGATGCAGGACCCTACGAGCAGTACTTC; CDR3aa: CASSLDAGPYEQYF
d_gene: .; j_gene: TRBJ2-7; v_gene: TRBV4-1; abundance: .; CDR3nt: TGCGCCAGCAGCCTCCACATCAATCACGAGCAGTACTTC; CDR3aa: CASSLHINHEQYF
d_gene: .; j_gene: TRBJ1-3; v_gene: TRBV30; abundance: .; CDR3nt: TGTGCCTGGAGGAATTGGGGGGTCGGAAACACCATATATTTT; CDR3aa: CAWRNWGVGNTIYF
d_gene: .; j_gene: TRBJ2-5; v_gene: TRBV18; abundance: .; CDR3nt: TGTGCCAGCTCACCCCAGAAAGCCCGAGCGTCCCAAGAGACCCAGTACTTC; CDR3aa: CASSPQKARASQETQYF
d_gene: .; j_gene: TRBJ2-3; v_gene: TRBV6-5; abundance: .; CDR3nt: TGTGCCAGCAGTTCCTCCGGGGGGCCTAGCACAGATACGCAGTATTTT; CDR3aa: CASSSSGGPSTDTQYF
d_gene: TRBD1; j_gene: TRBJ1-2; v_gene: TRBV10-3; abundance: .; CDR3nt: TGTGCCATCAGTGAGAACAGGGGCTATGGCTACACCTTC; CDR3aa: CAISENRGYGYTF
d_gene: TRBD1; j_gene: TRBJ1-1; v_gene: TRBV11-3; abundance: .; CDR3nt: TGTGCCAGCAGCCTCGGGACAGGAGATATGAACACTGAAGCTTTCTTT; CDR3aa: CASSLGTGDMNTEAFF
d_gene: TRBD1; j_gene: TRBJ1-5; v_gene: TRBV7-2; abundance: .; CDR3nt: TGTGCCAGCAGCTTAGGGACAGGGGGTAGCAATCAGCCCCAGCATTTT; CDR3aa: CASSLGTGGSNQPQHF
d_gene: .; j_gene: TRBJ2-2; v_gene: TRBV27; abundance: .; CDR3nt: TGTGCCAGCAGGTTGGATGTAGGCCCCGGGGAGCTGTTTTTT; CDR3aa: CASRLDVGPGELFF
d_gene: .; j_gene: TRBJ1-5; v_gene: TRBV11-3; abundance: .; CDR3nt: TGTGCCAGCAGCTTACGATTGGCAGATAGCAATCAGCCCCAGCATTTT; CDR3aa: CASSLRLADSNQPQHF
d_gene: .; j_gene: TRBJ1-2; v_gene: TRBV9; abundance: .; CDR3nt: TGTGCCAGCAGCCCTTGGGGAGGGGGTTTCTATGGCTACACCTTC; CDR3aa: CASSPWGGGFYGYTF
d_gene: .; j_gene: TRBJ1-2; v_gene: TRBV18; abundance: .; CDR3nt: TGTGCCAGCTCACCTTCCCGCAGCGAAGGGGCCTATGGCTACACCTTC; CDR3aa: CASSPSRSEGAYGYTF
d_gene: .; j_gene: TRBJ2-5; v_gene: TRBV29-1; abundance: .; CDR3nt: TGCAGCGTTATCGAACCGCGCTTCCAAGAGACCCAGTACTTC; CDR3aa: CSVIEPRFQETQYF
d_gene: .; j_gene: TRBJ2-4; v_gene: TRBV7-8; abundance: .; CDR3nt: TGTGCCAGCAGCTTAGTTCCCTCTCTAGCCAAAAACATTCAGTACTTC; CDR3aa: CASSLVPSLAKNIQYF
d_gene: .; j_gene: TRBJ1-2; v_gene: TRBV7-9; abundance: .; CDR3nt: TGTGCCAGCAGCTTAGCGTTGTCAGATCACACCTTC; CDR3aa: CASSLALSDHTF